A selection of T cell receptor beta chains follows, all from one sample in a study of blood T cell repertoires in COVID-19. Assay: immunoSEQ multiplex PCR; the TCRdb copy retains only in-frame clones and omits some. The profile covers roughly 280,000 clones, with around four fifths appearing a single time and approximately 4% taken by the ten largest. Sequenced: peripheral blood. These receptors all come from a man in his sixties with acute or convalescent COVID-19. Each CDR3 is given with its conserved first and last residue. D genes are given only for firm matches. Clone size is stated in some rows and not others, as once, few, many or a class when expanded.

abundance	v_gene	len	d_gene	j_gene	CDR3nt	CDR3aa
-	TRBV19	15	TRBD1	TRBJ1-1	TGTGCCAGTAGTATGGATTACAGGGGAACCACTGAAGCTTTCTTT	CASSMDYRGTTEAFF
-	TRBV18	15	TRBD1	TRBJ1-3	TGTGCCAGCTCACCACCGGGACAGGCTGGAAACACCATATATTTT	CASSPPGQAGNTIYF
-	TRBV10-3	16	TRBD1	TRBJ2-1	TGTGCCATCAGCGAACCCGGACAGGGGGCAGGCAATGAGCAGTTCTTC	CAISEPGQGAGNEQFF
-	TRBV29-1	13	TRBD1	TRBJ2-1	TGCAGCGCCCGACAGGGCGGCTACAATGAGCAGTTCTTC	CSARQGGYNEQFF
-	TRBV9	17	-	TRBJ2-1	TGTGCCAGCAGCGTAGCTCGGCTAGCCTTCTCCTACAATGAGCAGTTCTTC	CASSVARLAFSYNEQFF
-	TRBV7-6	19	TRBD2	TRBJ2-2	TGTGCCAGCAGCCTAAGGTGGCGGGAGGGCGTGTCGAACACCGGGGAGCTGTTTTTT	CASSLRWREGVSNTGELFF
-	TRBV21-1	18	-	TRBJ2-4	TGTGCCAGCAGCAACGCGTTAGCGGGAGGGCTAGCCAAAAACATTCAGTACTTC	CASSNALAGGLAKNIQYF
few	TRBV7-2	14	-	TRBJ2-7	TGTGCCAGCAGCTCTCGACAGGTAGGCTACGAGCAGTACTTC	CASSSRQVGYEQYF
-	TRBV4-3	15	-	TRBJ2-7	TGCGCCAGCAGCCCCAAGGACAGCCGACTGTACGAGCAGTACTTC	CASSPKDSRLYEQYF
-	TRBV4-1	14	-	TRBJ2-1	TGCGCCAGCAGCCACGGGCGGGACCCCAATGAGCAGTTCTTC	CASSHGRDPNEQFF
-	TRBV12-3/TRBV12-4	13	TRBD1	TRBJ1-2	TGTGCCAGCAGACTGACAGGGGATGCTGGCTACACCTTC	CASRLTGDAGYTF